The clone carrying this T cell receptor (beta chain) appeared once. The sample originates from a study of shared clonotypes between healthy human individuals. Naive CD8 cells were CD45RO-negative, positively selected for CCR7, excluding terminally differentiated effector memory CD45RA+ cells. The method was immunoSEQ multiplex PCR; TCRdb's version includes in-frame clones alone and lacks a portion of them. Of about 600,000 clones in the sample, just under 97% were seen once. Germline V lookup: CDR1 MDHEN, CDR2 SYDVKM. V shed 2 bases, J shed 1 base, and the junction held 14 bases outside the gene matches. This CDR3 region has 18 residues.

Specimen: naive CD8+ T cells sorted from blood. The chain uses TRBV28 and TRBJ2-7; 7 bases are shared with TRBD2. The receptor was derived from a woman in her 30s in good health. CDR3 DNA: TGTGCCAGCAGTTTAGGTGATGTCCTGTCGGGGGGTTCCTACGAGCAGTACTTC. Translating it yields CASSLGDVLSGGSYEQYF.